This T cell receptor beta chain was sequenced in a study of T cell responses to AZD1222 COVID-19 vaccine. Produced via immunoSEQ multiplex PCR; TCRdb's table is partial and in-frame only. The sample comprises 150,000 to 180,000 clones, 70% to 90% of which are singletons, and roughly 5.8% rests with the top ten. Study outcomes and limitations: Clonal diversity was possibly underestimated, and the donors were mostly white British, with more females. A reported finding is that nearly half of spike-specific TCRs target unmutated variant regions. Baseline seropositivity occurred in only a handful of AZD1222 recipients.

A note on this clone: Its antigen is currently unknown. The sample carries other DNA sequences with the same CDR3.

Germline assignment: CDR1 SGHRS and CDR2 YFSETQ. CDR3 length: 15 residues. The V and J ends lost 2 bases and 0 bases, in that order; junction bases with no gene match: 3. This receptor was obtained from an adult in good health. The sequencing used peripheral blood, collected on day 0 of MenACWY control vaccination. The J gene is TRBJ2-7, the V gene TRBV5-1; TRBD1 matches 9 bases. The CDR3 loop reads CASSLGTGSSYEQYF. In DNA, the CDR3 is TGCGCCAGCAGCTTAGGGACAGGGTCCTCCTACGAGCAGTACTTC.